The clone carrying this T cell receptor (beta chain) was seen repeatedly, ten times or more. The antigen remains unidentified. Unique molecular identifiers were attached to individual cDNA molecules. Each CDR3 protein is one row after TCRdb ran MiXCR on the 5' RACE reads. The sample has approximately 76,000 distinct CDR3 sequences; about 12% are singletons. The sample comes from a study of early T cells in non-severe SARS-CoV-2 infection. Study-wide context: Chains stayed unpaired after sequencing of bulk RNA from unsorted whole blood.

Regarding the study as a whole: VDJdb-based matching was biased toward anti-spike CD8 responses and missed private and CD4 specificities.

The germline gives CDR1 LGHNA, CDR2 YSLEER. Trimming pared 3 bases from V and 2 bases from J, leaving 11 bases between. CDR3 size: 15 residues. The sample consisted of whole blood. J is TRBJ2-1 and V is TRBV4-3; tentatively, D is TRBD1 (6 bases). This TCR was recovered from an adult who was a healthcare worker with PCR-confirmed SARS-CoV-2 infection or an uninfected control (not recorded which). The CDR3 reads CASSHTGSAYNEQFF. CDR3 nucleotide sequence: TGCGCCAGCAGCCACACAGGGTCAGCCTACAATGAGCAGTTCTTC.